Listed below are T cell receptor beta chains from one sample, sequenced in a study of blood T cell repertoires in COVID-19. Profiling relied on immunoSEQ multiplex PCR, and the TCRdb table lists in-frame clones only, not all of them. The sample shows approximately 390,000 clones, around 90% of them seen only once. Input material: PBMCs or T cells enriched from blood (not recorded which). These receptors were obtained from a woman between 35 and 50 years old with acute COVID-19. Both conserved end residues are part of each CDR3. D genes are given only for firm matches. A clone size is listed for some rows: how often the clone was seen (once, few, many), or a class if it is expanded.

cdr3_nt cdr3_aa d_call j_call clone_size v_call
TGTGCCAGCAGTGAAGCGGTAACTAGCGGGGCAGATACGCAGTATTTT CASSEAVTSGADTQYF TRBD2 TRBJ2-3 . TRBV2
TGTGCCAGCAGCCCCACAGGGTTCTATGGCTACACCTTC CASSPTGFYGYTF . TRBJ1-2 . TRBV7-9
TGTGCCAGCAGCCCTGGGACAGGGGAGAACACTGAAGCTTTCTTT CASSPGTGENTEAFF TRBD1 TRBJ1-1 . TRBV7-9
TGCGCCAGCAGCTTGGAATGGACGGACTCTAACTATGGCTACACCTTC CASSLEWTDSNYGYTF . TRBJ1-2 . TRBV5-1
TGTGCCAGCAGAAGGACATACTATAGCAATCAGCCCCAGCATTTT CASRRTYYSNQPQHF . TRBJ1-5 . TRBV2
TGTGCCAGCAGCTGGGGCGCGGATTCAAATTTAGAAAAACTGTTTTTT CASSWGADSNLEKLFF . TRBJ1-4 . TRBV5-4
TGCAGCGTTTTCTCGACAGGGATCTATGGCTACACCTTC CSVFSTGIYGYTF TRBD1 TRBJ1-2 . TRBV29-1
TGTGCCAGCAGTTACTCGGGGACAGGGTCTCCTGGCTACACCTTC CASSYSGTGSPGYTF TRBD1 TRBJ1-2 once TRBV6-5
TGTGCCAGCAGCTCCGGGGTCTCCTACGAGCAGTACTTC CASSSGVSYEQYF . TRBJ2-7 . TRBV6-5
TGTGCCAGCTCCCTCGATACAGGGGGCGGGTACGAGCAGTACTTC CASSLDTGGGYEQYF TRBD1 TRBJ2-7 . TRBV18
TGTGCCAGCAGTTACAGGGAGAACAATGAGCAGTTCTTC CASSYRENNEQFF . TRBJ2-1 . TRBV2
TGTGCCAGCAGTGAAGCTAGGCCAGAAAGTAAATACGAGCAGTACTTC CASSEARPESKYEQYF . TRBJ2-7 . TRBV25-1
TGTGCCAGCAGCCAGTCCCTAGCGCTGGCCTACGAGCAGTACTTC CASSQSLALAYEQYF . TRBJ2-7 . TRBV7-8
TGTGCCAGCAGCCAGGACAGGGGTTACGAGCAGTACTTC CASSQDRGYEQYF TRBD1 TRBJ2-7 . TRBV11-2
TGCGCCAGCAGCCAAGATAGTACAGGGGGAGGCTACACCTTC CASSQDSTGGGYTF TRBD1 TRBJ1-2 . TRBV4-1
TGTGCCAGCAGGGGGGGGTCTGGAAACACCATATATTTT CASRGGSGNTIYF . TRBJ1-3 . TRBV2
TGTGCCAGCAGCTTGGGTCGGTTAGCTAACTATGGCTACACCTTC CASSLGRLANYGYTF . TRBJ1-2 . TRBV5-6
TGTGCCAGCTCACCCACTAGCGGGGAGAACACCGGGGAGCTGTTTTTT CASSPTSGENTGELFF TRBD2 TRBJ2-2 . TRBV18
TGTGCCAGCAGCCCACAGGGGGCTGGGTATGGCTACACCTTC CASSPQGAGYGYTF TRBD1 TRBJ1-2 . TRBV2
TGTGCCAGCAGTTTGGGCCTCGGTCAGCCCCAGCATTTT CASSLGLGQPQHF . TRBJ1-5 . TRBV27
TGCGCCAGCAGCTTGCGGAGCCCCGACACCGGGGAGCTGTTTTTT CASSLRSPDTGELFF . TRBJ2-2 few TRBV5-1
TGCAGCGTTGAAGATAGAACAGCTGATTACGAGCAGTACTTC CSVEDRTADYEQYF . TRBJ2-7 few TRBV29-1
TGTGCCAGCAGTTTATACCCAAGGGGGAACACTGAAGCTTTCTTT CASSLYPRGNTEAFF . TRBJ1-1 . TRBV27
TGTGCCAGTAGTATCGGCTTTAGTAGCGGGGTCAAAAACATTCAGTACTTC CASSIGFSSGVKNIQYF TRBD2 TRBJ2-4 . TRBV19
TGTGCCAGCAAAAGGACAGGGGGCTTTGGCTACACCTTC CASKRTGGFGYTF TRBD1 TRBJ1-2 once TRBV2
TGTGCCAGCAGCCAGGTTACAGGCAGTTCTAACTATGGCTACACCTTC CASSQVTGSSNYGYTF . TRBJ1-2 . TRBV4-2
TGTGCCAGTAGGTTCGGGCAGGGGCCCTATGGCTACACCTTC CASRFGQGPYGYTF . TRBJ1-2 . TRBV19
TGTGCCAGCAGGCACGACTTGGGACTAGCGGGGGGGTCCAAAAACATTCAGTACTTC CASRHDLGLAGGSKNIQYF TRBD2 TRBJ2-4 . TRBV2
TGTGCCAGCAGTACCCTCCCCGGGACTGATAAAGAGACCCAGTACTTC CASSTLPGTDKETQYF . TRBJ2-5 . TRBV6-6
TGTGCCAGCTCACCGCCGGGACAGCCGATTGAAAAACTGTTTTTT CASSPPGQPIEKLFF TRBD1 TRBJ1-4 . TRBV18
TGTGCCAGCAGCGTAGGGTCGGGGGAAAGCTACGAGCAGTACTTC CASSVGSGESYEQYF . TRBJ2-7 . TRBV9
TGTGCCACCAGTGATTTCCTACAGGGAAGGGACACCTTC CATSDFLQGRDTF . TRBJ1-2 . TRBV24-1
TGTGCCAGCAGCTTGAGCACTGAAGCTTTCTTT CASSLSTEAFF . TRBJ1-1 . TRBV7-9
TGTGCCAGCAGCGCGCCGGGGGTATGGGAGCAGTTCTTC CASSAPGVWEQFF . TRBJ2-1 . TRBV7-2
TGTGCCAGCAGCTCGGACTATTACGAGCAGTACTTC CASSSDYYEQYF . TRBJ2-7 . TRBV7-9
TGTGCCAGCTCACCATCCGGGGGGTCTGGAAACACCATATATTTT CASSPSGGSGNTIYF . TRBJ1-3 . TRBV18
TGCGCCAGCAGCGCAACGGGGGGAACCCACGAGCAGTACTTC CASSATGGTHEQYF TRBD2 TRBJ2-7 once TRBV4-1
TGTGCCAGTAGTCCCCTTCTCCTCACCGGACAGGGGGCAACATCTGGGGCCAACGTCCTGACTTTC CASSPLLLTGQGATSGANVLTF TRBD1 TRBJ2-6 . TRBV19
TGTGCCAGCAGCCAAATCTTAGCGGGGGGGCAGGATACGCAGTATTTT CASSQILAGGQDTQYF TRBD2 TRBJ2-3 . TRBV3-1/TRBV3-2
TGTGCCAGCAGTTTAAATCCTACAGTTAACTATGGCTACACCTTC CASSLNPTVNYGYTF . TRBJ1-2 . TRBV27
TGTGCCAGCAGTGAAGCGAGGGGGCATGGCTACACCTTC CASSEARGHGYTF TRBD1 TRBJ1-2 . TRBV6-1
TGCGCCAGCAGCCAAGACACTAGCGGGGGGGCCCGGGAGACCCAGTACTTC CASSQDTSGGARETQYF TRBD2 TRBJ2-5 once TRBV4-1
TGCGCCAGCAGCTTAGGGACAGGGGGCAATGAGCAGTTCTTC CASSLGTGGNEQFF TRBD1 TRBJ2-1 . TRBV11-2
TGTGCTAGTGGTTTGGGGACTAGCGGGGGGCCTCTGACTTACAATGAGCAGTTCTTC CASGLGTSGGPLTYNEQFF TRBD2 TRBJ2-1 . TRBV12-5
TGTGCCAGCAGTGAAGGGACAGGGAAGGTTTTTTATGGCTACACCTTC CASSEGTGKVFYGYTF TRBD1 TRBJ1-2 . TRBV6-1
TGCGCCAGCAGCTTGGAACAAGATGGTGGTAAGCAGTTCTTC CASSLEQDGGKQFF . TRBJ2-1 . TRBV5-1
TGTGCCACCAGTGGTGGGGCAGGCTTTTATCCGAACACTGAAGCTTTCTTT CATSGGAGFYPNTEAFF . TRBJ1-1 . TRBV24-1
TGTGCCAGCAGCGTAGGCTCGGGGACTCAACGCTCCTACGAGCAGTACTTC CASSVGSGTQRSYEQYF . TRBJ2-7 . TRBV9
TGTGCCAGCAGTGTCGACAGAAGCAATTCACCCCTCCACTTT CASSVDRSNSPLHF . TRBJ1-6 . TRBV2
TGTGCCTGGAGTGTACTTGTCGAGGGCCCCTATGGCTACACCTTC CAWSVLVEGPYGYTF . TRBJ1-2 . TRBV30
TGTGCCAGCAGCCATGCTAGCGGGGGTACCTACGAGCAGTACTTC CASSHASGGTYEQYF TRBD2 TRBJ2-7 few TRBV3-1/TRBV3-2
TGCAGCGTTGTAGTCGAGGTCCCCTACGAGCAGTACTTC CSVVVEVPYEQYF . TRBJ2-7 . TRBV29-1
TGTGCCAGCGGGGCGAATATGAACACTGAAGCTTTCTTT CASGANMNTEAFF . TRBJ1-1 . TRBV7-9
TGTGCCAGCAGCGTAAGTTCGGTTACCGGGGAGCTGTTTTTT CASSVSSVTGELFF . TRBJ2-2 . TRBV9
TGTGCCAGCAGACCGGGACTGACGACCTACGAGCAGTACTTC CASRPGLTTYEQYF . TRBJ2-7 once TRBV6-5
TGTGCCAGCAGGGCCGGGGGGCTTAGGCAAGAGACCCAGTACTTC CASRAGGLRQETQYF . TRBJ2-5 . TRBV6-5
TGTGCCAGCAGCCCATGGGGGGGCTACGAGCAGTACTTC CASSPWGGYEQYF TRBD2 TRBJ2-7 . TRBV5-6
TGTGCCAGCAGTGGATACGGGGAGGGGCTTGGCTACACCTTC CASSGYGEGLGYTF . TRBJ1-2 . TRBV27
TGTGCCAGCAGCGCCGACATGGGGGGGTACCCCTACGAGCAGTACTTC CASSADMGGYPYEQYF TRBD2 TRBJ2-7 . TRBV9